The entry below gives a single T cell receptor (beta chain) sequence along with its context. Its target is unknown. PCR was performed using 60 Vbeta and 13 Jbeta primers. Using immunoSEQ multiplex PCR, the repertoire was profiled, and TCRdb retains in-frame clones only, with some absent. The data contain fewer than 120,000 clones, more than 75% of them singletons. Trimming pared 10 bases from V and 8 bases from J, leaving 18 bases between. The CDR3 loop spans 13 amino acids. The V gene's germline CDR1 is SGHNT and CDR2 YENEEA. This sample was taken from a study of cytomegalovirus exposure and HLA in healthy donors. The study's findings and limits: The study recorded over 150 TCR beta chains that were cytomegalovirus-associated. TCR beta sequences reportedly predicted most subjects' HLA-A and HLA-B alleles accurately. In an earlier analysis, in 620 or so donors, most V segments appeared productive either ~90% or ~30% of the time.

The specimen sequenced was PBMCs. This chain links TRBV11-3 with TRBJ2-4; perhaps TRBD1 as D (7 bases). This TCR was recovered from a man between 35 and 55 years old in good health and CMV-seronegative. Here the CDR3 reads CATRGDSHYIQYF. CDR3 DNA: TGTGCCACCCGCGGGGACAGCCATTACATTCAGTACTTC.